A single sample is the source of the 20 T cell receptor beta chains below, sequenced in a study of shared clonotypes between healthy human individuals. Produced via immunoSEQ multiplex PCR; TCRdb's table is partial and in-frame only. The table has hundreds of thousands of clones, around 73% seen once. Sequenced material: memory CD4+ T cells sorted from blood. The subset is: CD45RA-negative fraction. Source of these receptors: a woman between 25 and 40 years old in good health.

This clone was seen a single time. This rearrangement joins TRBV9 to TRBJ2-2; D may be TRBD1 (6 bases). Germline V gene sequence: CDR1 SGDLS, CDR2 YYNGEE. The V gene lost 4 bases and the J gene lost 4 bases, with 14 bases spanning the gap. The CDR3 has 15 residues. DNA for the CDR3: TGTGCCAGCAGCCCATCCCTCAGGGGCACCGGGGAGCTGTTTTTT. Translated: CASSPSLRGTGELFF.

The chain couples TRBV5-4 to TRBJ2-2; D might be TRBD2 (5 bases). Trimming pared 0 bases from V and 0 bases from J, leaving 6 bases between. The CDR3 consists of 15 residues. Germline V gives CDR1 SGHNT, CDR2 YYREEE (reference sequence). The CDR3 region has the DNA TGTGCCAGCAGCTTGGCGGGAACGAACACCGGGGAGCTGTTTTTT. It specifies CASSLAGTNTGELFF.

The J gene is TRBJ1-4, the V gene TRBV6-6; 8 positions agree with TRBD1. Germline CDR1 MNHNY, CDR2 SVGAGI (reference sequence). J gave up 5 bases and V 6 bases, and 5 bases lay outside the gene matches. There are 14 residues in the CDR3. The CDR3 spells CASRITGGNEKLFF. The CDR3 DNA reads TGTGCCAGCAGGATAACAGGGGGGAATGAAAAACTGTTTTTT.

This clone showed up just a few times. The identical CDR3 is also encoded by other nucleotide sequences in the sample. The chain joins TRBV7-2 to TRBJ2-1, with D uncertain. The CDR3 has 14 amino acids. Trimming shortened V by 3 bases and J by 4 bases, and 10 bases separated the two germline ends. Germline V CDR1 and CDR2: SGHTA, FQGNSA. As DNA, the CDR3 is TGTGCCAGCAGCTTTTCCAGCGTTTACAATGAGCAGTTCTTC. Protein: CASSFSSVYNEQFF.

The V call is TRBV11-2, the J call TRBJ2-2; tentative D call: TRBD2 (5 bases). The germline gives CDR1 SGHAT, CDR2 FQNNGV. The V gene lost 6 bases and the J gene lost 8 bases, with 7 bases spanning the gap. This CDR3 is 11 amino acids long. Here the CDR3 reads CASRGRGELFF. CDR3 coding DNA: TGTGCCAGCAGGGGGAGAGGGGAGCTGTTTTTT. Based on the CDR3 plus reference TRBV11-2 and TRBJ2-2, the full variable domain is EAGVAQSPRYKIIEKRQSVAFWCNPISGHATLYWYQQILGQGPKLLIQFQNNGVVDDSQLPKDRFSAERLKGVDSTLKIQPAKLEDSAVYLCASRGRGELFFGEGSRLTVL.

V and J are TRBV2 and TRBJ2-5; D might be TRBD2 (6 bases). Germline V gene lookup returns CDR1 SNHLY and CDR2 FYNNEI. The V gene lost 6 bases and the J gene lost 9 bases, with 20 bases spanning the gap. The CDR3 loop spans 14 amino acids. CDR3 DNA sequence: TGTGCCAGCAGGCGCGGGGACCATTCGGGTCCCCAGTACTTC. Translating gives CASRRGDHSGPQYF. The full variable domain, with the rest looked up from reference TRBV2 and TRBJ2-5, is EPEVTQTPSHQVTQMGQEVILRCVPISNHLYFYWYRQILGQKVEFLVSFYNNEISEKSEIFDDQFSVERPDGSNFTLKIRSTKLEDSAMYFCASRRGDHSGPQYFGPGTRLLVL.

V usage is TRBV11-2 and J usage is TRBJ1-3; D possibly corresponds to TRBD1 (6 bases). Germline values: CDR1 SGHAT, CDR2 FQNNGV. The CDR3 runs to 18 residues. Trimming removed 8 bases from V and 4 bases from J, with 27 bases in between. CDR3 DNA sequence: TGTGCCAGCTGCCTACAGGGTTATCCCCCTTCGATAGGAAACACCATATATTTT. This codes for CASCLQGYPPSIGNTIYF.

This sequence joins TRBV6-1 and TRBJ2-4, with D unresolved. CDR3 length equals 13 residues. Germline CDR1 is MNHNS and CDR2 is SASEGT. V was trimmed by 4 bases and J by 1 base, leaving 5 bases between them. CDR3 region: CASSVSAKNIQYF. In nucleotides, the CDR3 is TGTGCCAGCAGTGTCTCGGCCAAAAACATTCAGTACTTC.

This clone appeared a few times. This chain joins TRBV2 and TRBJ1-5; 8 nucleotides agree with TRBD1. The CDR3 runs 13 residues. J lost 4 bases, V lost 6 bases, and 2 bases had no gene match. Germline-derived CDR1 and CDR2 are SNHLY and FYNNEI. The CDR3 DNA follows: TGTGCCAGCAGGAGACAGGGGAATCAGCCCCAGCATTTT. As protein: CASRRQGNQPQHF.

This clone was seen ten or more times. The chain couples TRBV28 to TRBJ2-5; TRBD2 aligns across 11 bases. The CDR3 is 16 amino acids. V trimming: 7 bases; J trimming: 2 bases; junction bases outside the gene matches: 9. Germline assignment: CDR1 MDHEN and CDR2 SYDVKM. The CDR3 DNA reads TGTGCCAGCACTGGGACTAGCGGAGTCAGGCAAGAGACCCAGTACTTC. Its translation: CASTGTSGVRQETQYF.

The chain carries TRBV5-1 and TRBJ1-3; a possible D gene is TRBD1 (6 bases). CDR3 length: 16 residues. CDR1 SGHRS and CDR2 YFSETQ come from the germline V gene. V was shortened by 2 bases and J by 3 bases, with 15 bases between the two germline ends. The CDR3 is CASSLWGQGGGNTIYF. DNA of the CDR3: TGCGCCAGCAGCTTATGGGGGCAGGGTGGTGGAAACACCATATATTTT.

This sequence joins TRBV5-5 and TRBJ2-7; D gene unclear. The CDR3 is 16 residues long. Trimming took off 0 bases at V and 2 bases at J, with 15 bases between the two ends. Germline V CDR1 and CDR2: SGHKS, YYEKEE (reference sequence). Here the CDR3 reads CASSLGPWGKAYEQYF. CDR3 DNA sequence: TGTGCCAGCAGCTTGGGCCCCTGGGGTAAGGCCTACGAGCAGTACTTC.

The J gene is TRBJ2-5, the V gene TRBV11-2, with D perhaps matching TRBD1 (6 bases). Gene TRBJ2-7 matches the end of the DNA better, so the J call may be wrong. Germline loops: CDR1 SGHAT, CDR2 FQNNGV. There are 12 residues in the CDR3. CDR3 coding DNA: TGTGCCAGCAGCCCACAGGGTTACGAGCAGTACTTC. It translates to CASSPQGYEQYF.

The gene calls are TRBV25-1 and TRBJ2-1; 14 bases are shared with TRBD2. CDR1 is MGHDK, CDR2 SYGVNS, per germline. CDR3 size: 17 residues. Unmatched junction bases numbered 7, after V lost 1 base and J lost 8 bases. The CDR3 DNA reads as TGTGCCAGCAGTGAATGGGGACTAGCGGGAGTGGCGGATGAGCAGTTCTTC. Translation gives CASSEWGLAGVADEQFF.

V and J are TRBV2 and TRBJ2-1; no definite D call. Deletions cut 4 bases from V and 2 bases from J, with 6 bases between. The germline gives CDR1 SNHLY, CDR2 FYNNEI. This CDR3 has 13 residues. CDR3 DNA: TGTGCCAGCAGTGTTTTGCCCTACAATGAGCAGTTCTTC. Translation gives CASSVLPYNEQFF.

The table lists this clone with a few counts. The rearrangement links TRBV12-5 to TRBJ2-2; 7 bases match TRBD1. The CDR3 extends over 18 amino acids. In germline, CDR1 is LGHNT, CDR2 FRNRAP. J was trimmed by 2 bases and V by 2 bases; bases with no gene match: 11. The CDR3 sequence: CASGLIRPGQLNTGELFF. CDR3 DNA: TGTGCTAGTGGTTTGATTCGACCGGGACAGCTAAACACCGGGGAGCTGTTTTTT.

The chain is built from TRBV28 and TRBJ1-2; TRBD1 is a possible D gene (5 bases). V was shortened by 5 bases and J by 0 bases, with 16 bases between the two germline ends. The CDR3 is 16 residues long. The germline V gene encodes CDR1 MDHEN and CDR2 SYDVKM. The CDR3, as DNA: TGTGCCAGCAGTCCCCCCCGGGGCCCGGCTAACTATGGCTACACCTTC. Translation gives CASSPPRGPANYGYTF.

The chain joins TRBV6-1 to TRBJ1-2; TRBD1 is a possible D gene (5 bases). V was trimmed by 2 bases and J by 7 bases, leaving 14 bases between them. CDR1 and CDR2 (germline): MNHNS, SASEGT. The CDR3 totals 14 residues. CDR3 protein: CASSEILDKVGYTF. For the CDR3, the DNA is TGTGCCAGCAGTGAAATCCTGGACAAGGTTGGCTACACCTTC.

This sequence joins TRBV5-4 and TRBJ2-5; 7 bases line up with TRBD1. The CDR3 has 14 residues. Germline trimming cut 2 bases from V and 1 base from J; bases unmatched to any gene: 2. Germline V gene lookup returns CDR1 SGHNT and CDR2 YYREEE (reference sequence). The CDR3 loop is CASSLRTGQETQYF. For the CDR3, the DNA is TGTGCCAGCAGCTTAAGGACAGGCCAAGAGACCCAGTACTTC.

The rearrangement links TRBV5-1 to TRBJ1-1; possible D gene TRBD1, 6 bases. Looked up from germline, CDR1 is SGHRS and CDR2 is YFSETQ. The CDR3 runs to 16 residues. V was shortened by 4 bases and J by 3 bases, with 19 bases between the two germline ends. The CDR3 bases are TGCGCCAGCAGCCCGCTGGGCGGGGGGCGTGACACTGAAGCTTTCTTT. It translates to CASSPLGGGRDTEAFF.